This T cell receptor beta chain was retrieved from a study of T-cell memory formation after mild COVID-19. Study as a whole: In these data, TCR clusters were largely donor specific. Study-wide points: Several responding clones turned up in pre-infection memory, indicating that cross-reactive memory may have taken part. Clones shrinking between day 15 and 85 showed a balanced CD4/CD8 split, and those that grew later tilted toward CD4+.

This clonotype showed up just once. Antigen unknown. Per germline, CDR1 SGHDN and CDR2 FVKESK. The CDR3 is 15 residues long. J gave up 5 bases and V 4 bases, and 11 bases lay outside the gene matches. The TCR alpha and TCR beta cDNA libraries, bearing sample barcodes and UMIs, were generated by 5'RACE using constant-segment primers. MiXCR, run by TCRdb on the 5' RACE reads, gives a single entry per CDR3 protein. The profile shows 150,000 or so distinct CDR3 sequences, approximately 14% of them singletons. Sequenced sample: PBMCs or a T cell subset sorted from them (not recorded which). This chain uses TRBV14 with TRBJ2-7; 7 bases align to TRBD1. This clonotype was obtained from an adult woman who had mild COVID-19 (a few samples of this study predate the infection). Cell type and time point are not known. The CDR3 reads CASSLSTGFGHEQYF. The CDR3 DNA is TGTGCCAGCAGCCTCTCGACAGGGTTCGGCCACGAGCAGTACTTC.